Below, 20 T cell receptor beta chains from the same sample are listed, as sequenced in a study of T cell responses to AZD1222 COVID-19 vaccine (dated by TCRdb to about 2021). Reading the label with the study, this specimen's time point is: baseline before first vaccination. The library came from the immunoSEQ multiplex PCR assay. In its TCRdb copy, this immuneACCESS table keeps in-frame sequences only and misses some clones. Where compared with another copy, unresolved V genes explain less than half of these, and the others have no known cause. The sample records about 130,000 clones, about nine tenths of which are singletons. The ten top clones hold 7.6% of the sample. The specimen comprised peripheral blood, sampled on day 0 of AZD1222 vaccination. These receptor sequences come from an adult in good health.

V and J are TRBV19 and TRBJ1-2; TRBD1 is a possible D gene (6 bases). There are 18 residues in the CDR3. Per germline, CDR1 LNHDA and CDR2 SQIVND (reference sequence). The V end lost 6 bases, the J end lost 0 bases, and 23 bases lay between the germline ends. CDR3 bases: TGTGCCAGTAGAGTATATGGTACAGGGCAAGGGACTAACTATGGCTACACCTTC. It is translated as CASRVYGTGQGTNYGYTF.

J is TRBJ1-1 and V is TRBV6-5; TRBD1 aligns across 8 bases. Germline V gene sequence: CDR1 MNHEY, CDR2 SVGAGI. V lost 0 bases and J lost 8; bases outside the gene matches: 2. The CDR3 has 13 residues. The CDR3 nucleotides read TGTGCCAGCAGTTACTCCCGGGACAGGGAAGCTTTCTTT. Amino acids: CASSYSRDREAFF.

Comments on this clone: This CDR3 is also generated by other DNA sequences in the sample. This chain links TRBV6-5 with TRBJ2-7; D is uncertain. Germline assignment: CDR1 MNHEY and CDR2 SVGAGI. This CDR3 spans 13 amino acids. Trimming left V 0 bases short and J 1 base short, with 4 bases between. CDR3 nucleotides: TGTGCCAGCAGTTACTCTTCATCCTACGAGCAGTACTTC. Translated: CASSYSSSYEQYF.

The V call is TRBV3-1 (or the pseudogene TRBV3-2), the J call TRBJ1-1; possibly TRBD1 for D (5 bases). CDR1 LGHDT and CDR2 YNNKEL come from the germline V gene (reference sequence). Trimming stripped 0 bases from V and 4 bases from J, with 15 bases between. This CDR3 region has 16 residues. CDR3 protein: CASSQDRGRAATEAFF. The CDR3 coding sequence is TGTGCCAGCAGCCAAGATAGGGGCAGGGCGGCCACTGAAGCTTTCTTT.

The chain joins TRBV27 to TRBJ2-1; the D is unclear. CDR1 and CDR2 (germline): MNHEY, SMNVEV (reference sequence). Trimming cost V 4 bases and J 9 bases, with 13 bases left between them. This CDR3 comprises 13 residues. The CDR3 protein is CASSWVQPGEQFF. In nucleotides, the CDR3 is TGTGCCAGCAGTTGGGTCCAGCCAGGTGAGCAGTTCTTC.

The chain recombines TRBV4-1 with TRBJ2-7, with D possibly TRBD2 on 5 matching bases. From germline, CDR1 is MGHRA and CDR2 YSYEKL. V lost 6 bases and J 2 bases, leaving 14 bases between the germline ends. The CDR3 spans 14 residues. In DNA, the CDR3 is TGCGCCAGCAGGCTCAATGGACTCACCTACGAGCAGTACTTC. Translating it yields CASRLNGLTYEQYF.

This clone appeared once. The rearrangement joins TRBV7-9 to TRBJ1-5, with 8 positions matching TRBD1. The ends lost 4 bases at V and 2 bases at J; junction bases unmatched: 10. Germline V gives CDR1 SEHNR, CDR2 FQNEAQ (reference sequence). The CDR3 loop spans 17 amino acids. The CDR3 protein is CASSSDRADFGNQPQHF. CDR3 DNA: TGTGCCAGCAGCTCGGACAGGGCGGACTTTGGCAATCAGCCCCAGCATTTT.

This clone was seen only once. The chain links TRBV5-1 to TRBJ2-5; 11 nucleotides align to TRBD2. This CDR3 is 17 amino acids long. V shed 6 bases and J 5 bases; nucleotides not matched to a gene: 15. Germline assignment: CDR1 SGHRS and CDR2 YFSETQ. In DNA form, the CDR3 reads TGCGCCAGCAACCAAATTAATAGCGGGAGGGCCCGGGAGACCCAGTACTTC. It translates to CASNQINSGRARETQYF.

The V and J genes are TRBV20-1 and TRBJ2-3, with TRBD2 identical over 11 bases. The CDR3 is made up of 16 amino acids. CDR1 and CDR2 (germline): DFQATT, SNEGSKA (reference sequence). V gave up 3 bases and J gave up 3 bases; unmatched junction bases: 8. The CDR3 DNA sequence: TGCAGTGCTAGTCACCTAGCGGGGGGCTGGACAGATACGCAGTATTTT. Translated, it gives CSASHLAGGWTDTQYF.

The chain links TRBV11-3 to TRBJ1-1; 7 positions agree with TRBD1. V dropped 5 bases and J dropped 5; count of bases not matched to a gene: 11. The CDR3 has 15 residues. CDR1 SGHNT and CDR2 YENEEA come from the germline V gene. CDR3 sequence: CASSTQGPPRTEAFF. CDR3 nucleotides: TGTGCCAGCAGCACACAGGGGCCCCCGAGGACTGAAGCTTTCTTT.

The genes are TRBV15 and TRBJ2-1, with D perhaps given as TRBD1 or TRBD2 (5 bases each). The CDR3 sequence is 14 residues long. The ends were cut back, 1 base at V and 10 bases at J, with 14 bases in the middle. Germline V lookup: CDR1 LNHNV, CDR2 YYDKDF (reference sequence). DNA of the CDR3: TGTGCCACCAGCAGAGGATCGCTAGCAGGGGAGCAGTTCTTC. It translates to CATSRGSLAGEQFF.

This chain links TRBV5-6 with TRBJ1-5; D is undetermined. V dropped 2 bases and J dropped 2 bases, with 2 bases sitting between them. The CDR3 length is 12 residues. Germline CDR1 and CDR2: SGHDT and YYEEEE. CDR3 sequence (DNA): TGTGCCAGCAGCTTCGGCAATCAGCCCCAGCATTTT. It specifies CASSFGNQPQHF.

The chain combines TRBV30 with TRBJ2-7; possibly TRBD2 for D (7 bases). There are 14 residues in the CDR3. The V end was cut by 0 bases, the J end by 7 bases, with 16 bases between. CDR1 is GTSNPN, CDR2 SVGIG, per germline (reference sequence). The chain's CDR3 is CAWSVLRGAREQYF. The CDR3, as DNA: TGTGCCTGGAGTGTACTTCGGGGGGCAAGGGAGCAGTACTTC. The whole variable domain, filled in from reference TRBV30 and TRBJ2-7, reads SQTIHQWPATLVQPVGSPLSLECTVEGTSNPNLYWYRQAAGRGLQLLFYSVGIGQISSEVPQNLSASRPQDRQFILSSKKLLLSDSGFYLCAWSVLRGAREQYFGPGTRLTVT.

The V and J genes are TRBV9 and TRBJ2-1; tentatively, D is TRBD1 or TRBD2 (6 bases each). CDR3 length: 17 residues. Germline CDR1 and CDR2: SGDLS and YYNGEE. The germline V and J ends were trimmed by 4 bases and 4 bases, with 21 bases remaining between them. DNA of the CDR3: TGTGCCAGCAGCCCGCGTGGGGGGCTCGGGCAATACAATGAGCAGTTCTTC. Amino acids: CASSPRGGLGQYNEQFF.

The chain has TRBV27 and TRBJ1-6; 10 nucleotides align to TRBD1. The CDR3 length is 16 residues. Germline V gives CDR1 MNHEY, CDR2 SMNVEV (reference sequence). V trimming: 5 bases; J trimming: 7 bases; junction bases outside the gene matches: 8. CDR3 nucleotide sequence: TGTGCCAGCAGTCCTCGACAGGGGGCGCGAAATTCACCCCTCCACTTT. Translated, it gives CASSPRQGARNSPLHF.

V is TRBV27 and J is TRBJ2-5; no definite D call. Trimming removed 5 bases from V and 0 bases from J, with 4 bases in between. Germline loops: CDR1 MNHEY, CDR2 SMNVEV (reference sequence). CDR3 length: 12 residues. This chain's CDR3 is CASSHNQETQYF. Here the CDR3 DNA reads TGTGCCAGCAGTCACAACCAAGAGACCCAGTACTTC.

The V gene is TRBV24-1, the J gene TRBJ2-1, with unresolved D. Deletions cut 3 bases from V and 5 bases from J, with 7 bases between. Looked up from germline, CDR1 is KGHDR and CDR2 is SFDVKD. This CDR3 comprises 13 residues. CDR3 bases: TGTGCCACCAGTGATAGGTCAAACAATGAGCAGTTCTTC. Protein sequence: CATSDRSNNEQFF.

V gene TRBV7-2 combines with J gene TRBJ2-7, with D possibly TRBD1 on 5 matching bases. Germline assignment: CDR1 SGHTA and CDR2 FQGNSA. V gave up 4 bases and J gave up 3 bases, with 13 bases separating them. This CDR3 region has 14 residues. In nucleotides, the CDR3 is TGTGCCAGCAGCTCCACAGGTTACGTCTACGAGCAGTACTTC. This codes for CASSSTGYVYEQYF.

The rearrangement uses TRBV27 and TRBJ1-1; D is possibly TRBD1 (6 bases). This CDR3 has 17 residues. Germline values: CDR1 MNHEY, CDR2 SMNVEV (reference sequence). The V end was cut by 6 bases, the J end by 4 bases, with 24 bases between. CDR3 bases: TGTGCCAGCAGCCCGGGGGCGGGTGGAGGTCTTAGCACTGAAGCTTTCTTT. Its protein is CASSPGAGGGLSTEAFF.

This clone is a singleton in its sample. The rearrangement joins TRBV4-1 to TRBJ2-4, with 7 bases aligning to TRBD2. The CDR3 extends over 18 amino acids. J gave up 0 bases and V 6 bases, and 14 bases lay outside the gene matches. Per germline, CDR1 MGHRA and CDR2 YSYEKL. The CDR3 region has the DNA TGCGCCAGCAGGTTGGCGGAGCGGGGAGGTGGAGCCAAAAACATTCAGTACTTC. It translates to CASRLAERGGGAKNIQYF.